What follows are 14 T cell receptor beta chains derived from one specimen sequenced in a study of T cells in Graves' hyperthyroidism and ophthalmopathy. Amplified TCR beta CDR3 regions came from RNA transcripts. HTBI primers were employed in a first-round RT-PCR of the TCR CDR3. TCRdb called the multiplex PCR reads again in MiXCR, with one record for every CDR3 protein. Of more than 350,000 distinct CDR3 sequences listed, around 14% are singletons. Sequenced sample: blood. The source of these receptors is a woman aged 25 to 39 with Graves' hyperthyroidism.

This chain links TRBV20-1 with TRBJ2-1, with 8 bases lining up with TRBD2. The V gene's germline CDR1 is DFQATT and CDR2 SNEGSKA (reference sequence). V lost 1 base, J lost 7 bases, and 3 bases stayed unmatched. The CDR3 loop spans 13 amino acids. CDR3 region: CSARGAGGNEQFF. The DNA for the CDR3 is TGCAGTGCTAGAGGGGCGGGAGGAAATGAGCAGTTCTTC.

This clonotype occurred a few times. This chain joins TRBV29-1 and TRBJ2-3; tentatively, D is TRBD2 (5 bases). Germline V CDR1 and CDR2: SQVTM, ANQGSEA. The CDR3 covers 14 residues. Trimming took off 4 bases at V and 3 bases at J, with 14 bases between the two ends. This CDR3 is CSVANLASTDTQYF. CDR3 nucleotides: TGCAGCGTTGCGAATCTAGCTTCTACAGATACGCAGTATTTT.

This clonotype was detected only a few times. This chain connects TRBV6-1 to TRBJ1-3; weak D call: TRBD1 (5 bases). The CDR3 covers 16 residues. Trimming pared 2 bases from V and 3 bases from J, leaving 14 bases between. Germline CDR1 and CDR2: MNHNS and SASEGT. CDR3 residues: CASSESRQFYGNTIYF. In DNA, the CDR3 is TGTGCCAGCAGTGAAAGTCGACAGTTTTATGGAAACACCATATATTTT.

The chain employs TRBV7-3 and TRBJ2-6; no reliable D call. V gave up 0 bases and J gave up 2 bases, with 5 bases separating them. There are 15 residues in the CDR3. In germline, CDR1 is SGHTA, CDR2 FQGTGA. The CDR3 nucleotides are TGTGCCAGCAGCTTAACAACAGCTGGGGCCAACGTCCTGACTTTC. Translating gives CASSLTTAGANVLTF.

V and J are TRBV24-1 and TRBJ1-2, with D tentatively TRBD1 (6 bases). The V end lost 4 bases, the J end lost 4 bases, and 18 bases lay between the germline ends. The CDR3 covers 16 residues. Germline V gives CDR1 KGHDR, CDR2 SFDVKD. The CDR3 DNA sequence: TGTGCCACCAGTGAAAAAAGGGACACCCGGTCCTATGGCTACACCTTC. Protein product: CATSEKRDTRSYGYTF.

The chain joins TRBV7-7 to TRBJ2-5; tentative D call: TRBD2 (6 bases). V was trimmed by 0 bases and J by 0 bases, leaving 8 bases between them. The CDR3 sequence is 15 residues long. The germline V gene has CDR1 SSHAT and CDR2 FNYEAQ (reference sequence). Here the CDR3 reads CASSLALADQETQYF. The CDR3 nucleotides read TGTGCCAGCAGCTTAGCCTTAGCGGACCAAGAGACCCAGTACTTC. The full variable domain, in which reference TRBV7-7 and TRBJ2-5 provide the parts outside the CDR3, is GAGVSQSPRYKVTKRGQDVTLRCDPISSHATLYWYQQALGQGPEFLTYFNYEAQPDKSGLPSDRFSAERPEGSISTLTIQRTEQRDSAMYRCASSLALADQETQYFGPGTRLLVL.

The chain is built from TRBV3-1 and TRBJ1-1; possibly TRBD1 for D (5 bases). Per germline, CDR1 LGHDT and CDR2 YNNKEL (reference sequence). The CDR3 length is 12 residues. V dropped 2 bases and J dropped 8 bases, with 9 bases sitting between them. CDR3 region: CASSQLQDEAFF. The CDR3 nucleotides read TGTGCCAGCAGCCAACTACAGGACGAAGCTTTCTTT.

This clonotype was picked up many times. The rearrangement joins TRBV12-3 or TRBV12-4 to TRBJ2-7, with D tentatively TRBD1 (5 bases). V lost 4 bases and J 3 bases, leaving 13 bases between the germline ends. The CDR3 covers 14 residues. The CDR3 is CASSYSDIVYEQYF. Written as DNA, the CDR3 is TGTGCCAGCAGTTATTCGGACATAGTCTACGAGCAGTACTTC.

This clonotype came up many times. This chain links TRBV20-1 with TRBJ2-7; D unresolved. The CDR3 is 11 amino acids. Germline assignment: CDR1 DFQATT and CDR2 SNEGSKA (reference sequence). V lost 4 bases, J lost 1 base, and 5 bases lay in between. The CDR3 reads CSAIASYEQYF. In DNA, the CDR3 is TGCAGTGCTATAGCATCCTACGAGCAGTACTTC.

This clonotype was picked up a small number of times. V gene TRBV4-1 combines with J gene TRBJ2-7; 7 nucleotides align to TRBD1. CDR3 length: 13 residues. The ends lost 4 bases at V and 4 bases at J; junction bases unmatched: 4. Germline CDR1 and CDR2: MGHRA and YSYEKL. The CDR3 spells CASSLTGKYEQYF. The DNA of the CDR3 is TGCGCCAGCAGCCTGACAGGGAAGTACGAGCAGTACTTC.

This clonotype was found many times. The chain combines TRBV2 with TRBJ1-6; tentative D call: TRBD1 (6 bases). The CDR3 is made up of 14 amino acids. CDR1 and CDR2 from the germline V gene are SNHLY and FYNNEI. V lost 3 bases to trimming and J lost 9 bases, with 12 bases between them. Written as DNA, the CDR3 is TGTGCCAGCAGTGAGGGGGCATCTATTTCACCCCTCCACTTT. Translated, it gives CASSEGASISPLHF.

The sample holds a few counts of this clonotype. V is TRBV30 and J is TRBJ2-7; tentative D call: TRBD1 (5 bases). This CDR3 contains 19 residues. The germline V and J ends were trimmed by 2 bases and 5 bases, with 31 bases remaining between them. Germline loops: CDR1 GTSNPN, CDR2 SVGIG (reference sequence). CDR3 sequence reads: CAWSRSRVFGAKVRHEQYF. The CDR3 DNA sequence: TGTGCCTGGAGTCGGAGTCGGGTGTTTGGGGCCAAGGTGCGCCACGAGCAGTACTTC.

This clonotype came up many times. The chain couples TRBV6-5 to TRBJ2-5; no firm D call. V dropped 2 bases and J dropped 5 bases, with 18 bases sitting between them. Per the germline V gene, CDR1 is MNHEY and CDR2 is SVGAGI. This CDR3 comprises 16 residues. The CDR3 coding sequence is TGTGCCAGCAGTTACGCGGAACCGGTTACAACGGAGACCCAGTACTTC. Its translation is CASSYAEPVTTETQYF.

This clonotype appeared many times. The gene calls are TRBV3-1 and TRBJ2-7; D is perhaps TRBD1 or TRBD2 (7 bases each). The germline V gene has CDR1 LGHDT and CDR2 YNNKEL (reference sequence). The V and J ends lost 0 bases and 3 bases respectively, with 21 bases between them. This CDR3 contains 18 residues. The CDR3 loop reads CASSQDPRGLAEHYEQYF. The CDR3 region has the DNA TGTGCCAGCAGCCAAGATCCGAGGGGGCTAGCGGAGCACTACGAGCAGTACTTC.